This T cell receptor (beta chain) originates from a study of T cell responses to AZD1222 COVID-19 vaccine. Study-level points and caveats: Females outnumbered males among donors, who were mostly white British; clonal diversity was possibly underestimated.

V lost 4 bases to trimming and J lost 2 bases; unmatched junction nucleotides: 9. CDR3 length: 15 residues. From germline, CDR1 is SQVTM and CDR2 ANQGSEA. As to this clone: Its antigen is as yet unknown.

Sequencing was performed with immunoSEQ multiplex PCR; in TCRdb, only in-frame clones are kept and a portion is missing. The table has nearly 110,000 clones, less than 95% seen once; the top ten hold less than 10%. Specimen: peripheral blood, collected 28 days after the second AZD1222 dose. The sequence came from an adult who received the AZD1222 COVID-19 vaccine. The rearrangement links TRBV29-1 to TRBJ2-3; the match to TRBD1 covers 7 bases. In DNA, the CDR3 is TGCAGCGTTGCTCCAGGACAGGAGTACACAGATACGCAGTATTTT. Its translation: CSVAPGQEYTDTQYF.